This T cell receptor beta chain was obtained from a study of brain metastases from non-small cell lung cancer. The data were produced by immunoSEQ multiplex PCR, yet TCRdb's version contains in-frame clones alone and is incomplete. Here the sample spans about 690 clones, under 95% being singletons. Concerning this clone itself: No antigen is known for it.

Findings and limits, study-wide: Brain metastases shared most TCR repertoire with primaries, with sparse T cells. Fewer infiltrating T cells were found in brain metastases than primaries. T-cell clones appeared expanded in nearly 65% of brain metastases relative to matched primary tumors.

The sequencing sample was made of tissue from a brain metastasis. The TCR originated in a donor over 35 with non-small cell lung cancer.

The CDR3 DNA is TGTGCCAGCAGTTACCTGACTAGGACAGGGGGCAACACTGAAGCTTTCTTT. This gives the protein CASSYLTRTGGNTEAFF. V and J are TRBV6-2 or TRBV6-3 and TRBJ1-1, with 11 bases matching TRBD1. In germline, CDR1 is MNHEY, CDR2 SVGEGT. The ends lost 2 bases at V and 2 bases at J; junction bases unmatched: 7. The CDR3 covers 17 residues.